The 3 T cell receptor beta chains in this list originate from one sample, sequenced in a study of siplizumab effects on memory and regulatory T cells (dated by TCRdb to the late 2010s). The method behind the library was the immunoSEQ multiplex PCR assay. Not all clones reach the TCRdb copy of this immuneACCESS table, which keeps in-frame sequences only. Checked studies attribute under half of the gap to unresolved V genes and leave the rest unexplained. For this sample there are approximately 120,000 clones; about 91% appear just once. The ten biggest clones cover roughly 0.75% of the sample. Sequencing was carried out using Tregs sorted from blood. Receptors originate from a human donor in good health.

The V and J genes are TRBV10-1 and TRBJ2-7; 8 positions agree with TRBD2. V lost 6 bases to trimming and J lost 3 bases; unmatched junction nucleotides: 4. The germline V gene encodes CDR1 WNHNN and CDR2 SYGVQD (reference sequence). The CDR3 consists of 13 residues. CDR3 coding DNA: TGCGCCAGCAGCCTAAGCGGGAGCTACGAGCAGTACTTC. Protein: CASSLSGSYEQYF.

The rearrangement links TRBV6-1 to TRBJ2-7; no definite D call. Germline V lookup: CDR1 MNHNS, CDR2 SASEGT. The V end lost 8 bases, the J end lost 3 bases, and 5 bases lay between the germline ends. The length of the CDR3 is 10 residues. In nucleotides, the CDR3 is TGTGCCAGCCCTATCTACGAGCAGTACTTC. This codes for CASPIYEQYF.

The CDR3 loop reads CASSIDGWYEQYF. The CDR3 DNA sequence: TGTGCCAGTAGTATAGATGGGTGGTACGAGCAGTACTTC. The rearrangement joins TRBV19 to TRBJ2-7, with D uncertain. CDR1 and CDR2 from the germline V gene are LNHDA and SQIVND (reference sequence). The V and J ends lost 0 bases and 4 bases respectively, with 7 bases between them. The CDR3 runs 13 residues.